The rows below give T cell receptor beta chains drawn from one sample of a study of T cell responses to AZD1222 COVID-19 vaccine. Assay used: immunoSEQ multiplex PCR; TCRdb lists only in-frame clones, some missing. The sample carries over 150,000 clones, about 90% recorded once. The sequenced sample was peripheral blood, obtained on day 0 of MenACWY control vaccination. These receptors all come from an adult in good health. CDR3s include the opening cysteine and the closing phenylalanine or tryptophan. Fields, in order: CDR3 length, V gene, D gene, CDR3 protein. A D gene is named only where the DNA matches it firmly.

13 | TRBV7-7 | NA | CASSSETYGEQFF
13 | TRBV12-3/TRBV12-4 | NA | CASSLGPTYGYTF
15 | TRBV7-9 | NA | CASSLAGLAEETQYF
14 | TRBV2 | NA | CASSALGPTGELFF
13 | TRBV27 | NA | CASSLSGSYEQYF
18 | TRBV7-3 | TRBD2 | CASSLGSGTSGSSYEQYF
15 | TRBV5-5 | NA | CASSLDGVRYTEAFF
12 | TRBV5-8 | NA | CASSLTAAGYTF
13 | TRBV6-5 | TRBD1 | CASRGQGKNIQYF
13 | TRBV5-1 | NA | CASSPDTNTEAFF
11 | TRBV28 | NA | CASSFQVEQFF
12 | TRBV5-1 | NA | CASSFTGTTQFF
11 | TRBV20-1 | NA | CSASYNSPLHF
14 | TRBV29-1 | TRBD1 | CSVPGTANTGELFF
13 | TRBV10-3 | NA | CANRGGAADTQYF
14 | TRBV5-1 | TRBD1 | CASSLQGVGTEAFF
13 | TRBV7-2 | NA | CASSLGVGSAAFF
13 | TRBV6-5 | NA | CASSTTDKNIQYF
13 | TRBV19 | NA | CASSTSPLQPQHF
19 | TRBV2 | NA | CASSESSETRPSGANVLTF
14 | TRBV30 | NA | CAWTRMRTTDTQYF
16 | TRBV5-1 | NA | CASSFFPPETHEGYTF
14 | TRBV28 | TRBD1 | CASRETGIGYGYTF
15 | TRBV27 | NA | CASSLVGGGNTEAFF
15 | TRBV5-1 | TRBD1 | CASSWQQGARTEAFF
14 | TRBV11-2 | NA | CASSLIRGLNEQFF
19 | TRBV6-6 | TRBD2 | CATRRGTAGLAGLNNEQFF
13 | TRBV24-1 | TRBD1 | CATSQDRENGYTF
12 | TRBV12-3/TRBV12-4 | NA | CASRSDSYEQYF
13 | TRBV6-5 | TRBD2 | CASSRDSGGEQYF
18 | TRBV7-2 | NA | CATSSRGVRLSGANVLTF
13 | TRBV12-3/TRBV12-4 | NA | CASRRARTDTQYF
11 | TRBV29-1 | NA | CSSWDGYEQYF
16 | TRBV7-2 | NA | CASSLGGGVSYNEQFF
15 | TRBV18 | TRBD1 | CASSPRTGLDQPQHF
18 | TRBV9 | TRBD2 | CASSPRRGLAGGHNEQFF
14 | TRBV9 | NA | CASSPLAGYRGYTF
14 | TRBV5-1 | NA | CASSLVGRTDTQYF
16 | TRBV4-1 | NA | CASSQPSRAGVEKLFF
14 | TRBV4-3 | NA | CASSQDRVDYGYTF
13 | TRBV29-1 | NA | CSAGARGTDTQYF